The 26 T cell receptor beta chains in this list originate from one sample, sequenced in a study of blood T cell repertoires in COVID-19. The table came from immunoSEQ multiplex PCR; TCRdb's copy has only in-frame clones and leaves some out. The data contain fewer than 95,000 clones, 86% of them singletons. Sequences were obtained from peripheral blood. These receptors all stem from a man between 45 and 60 years old with active or convalescent COVID-19.

Only one count was recorded for this clone. V and J are TRBV9 and TRBJ1-6; D gene unclear. V was cut by 4 bases and J by 8 bases, with 7 bases left in between. Germline V gene sequence: CDR1 SGDLS, CDR2 YYNGEE. The CDR3 contains 12 residues. Here the CDR3 reads CASSTQYSPLHF. The CDR3 nucleotides are TGTGCCAGCAGCACCCAGTATTCACCCCTCCACTTT.

The chain combines TRBV15 with TRBJ2-7, with a tentative D call TRBD1 (5 bases). This CDR3 has 16 residues. The germline gives CDR1 LNHNV, CDR2 YYDKDF (reference sequence). Trimming pared 2 bases from V and 3 bases from J, leaving 17 bases between. The CDR3 is CATSRTFVQVLYEQYF. CDR3 in DNA: TGTGCCACCAGCAGAACCTTTGTACAGGTTCTCTACGAGCAGTACTTC.

The CDR3 spells CSVAGRGVQETQYF. The CDR3, as DNA: TGCAGCGTTGCGGGCAGGGGGGTCCAAGAGACCCAGTACTTC. V gene TRBV29-1 combines with J gene TRBJ2-5; TRBD1 might be the D (7 bases). Trimming removed 4 bases from V and 1 base from J, with 13 bases in between. CDR3 length equals 14 residues. Germline assignment: CDR1 SQVTM and CDR2 ANQGSEA.

The rearrangement links TRBV5-4 to TRBJ1-1; 7 bases align to TRBD1. The length of the CDR3 is 16 residues. The V segment lost 0 bases and the J segment 4 bases; nucleotides outside the gene matches: 9. The V gene's germline CDR1 is SGHNT and CDR2 YYREEE (reference sequence). DNA for the CDR3: TGTGCCAGCAGCTTGGGACAGGGCGGAGGGGGCACTGAAGCTTTCTTT. The encoded protein is CASSLGQGGGGTEAFF.

The rearrangement links TRBV12-3 or TRBV12-4 to TRBJ2-1, with TRBD2 identical over 7 bases. V trimming: 10 bases; J trimming: 7 bases; junction bases outside the gene matches: 4. CDR3 length equals 11 residues. The CDR3: CATGGENEQFF. In DNA, the CDR3 is TGTGCCACTGGGGGGGAAAATGAGCAGTTCTTC.

The V and J genes are TRBV18 and TRBJ2-1; no firm D call. This CDR3 has 12 amino acids. CDR1 is KGHSH, CDR2 LQKENI, per germline. Deletions cut 4 bases from V and 6 bases from J, with 7 bases between. CDR3 sequence (DNA): TGTGCCAGCTCACGCGATTCCAATGAGCAGTTCTTC. Translation: CASSRDSNEQFF.

The rearrangement links TRBV28 to TRBJ1-1; 10 bases agree with TRBD1. The CDR3 runs to 16 residues. V trimming: 5 bases; J trimming: 3 bases; junction bases outside the gene matches: 9. The germline V gene encodes CDR1 MDHEN and CDR2 SYDVKM. In DNA form, the CDR3 reads TGTGCCAGCAGTGTACCGGGACAGGGGATCGACACTGAAGCTTTCTTT. Residues: CASSVPGQGIDTEAFF.

The chain carries TRBV24-1 and TRBJ2-5, with D tentatively TRBD2 (6 bases). The germline CDR1 and CDR2 sequences are KGHDR and SFDVKD. The CDR3 runs 15 residues. V lost 4 bases and J 4 bases, leaving 15 bases between the germline ends. The CDR3 nucleotides are TGTGCCACCAGTGACCCGGGACGGAGGGTAGAGACCCAGTACTTC. Protein sequence: CATSDPGRRVETQYF.

This clone showed up just a few times. The genes are TRBV13 and TRBJ2-2; unclear D gene. V lost 6 bases, J lost 1 base, and 3 bases lay in between. Germline lookup yields CDR1 PRHDT and CDR2 FYEKMQ (reference sequence). CDR3 length equals 12 residues. The CDR3 loop is CASRRNTGELFF. In nucleotides, the CDR3 is TGTGCCAGCAGGAGGAACACCGGGGAGCTGTTTTTT. The entire variable domain, with the rest obtained from reference TRBV13 and TRBJ2-2, is as follows: AAGVIQSPRHLIKEKRETATLKCYPIPRHDTVYWYQQGPGQDPQFLISFYEKMQSDKGSIPDRFSAQQFSDYHSELNMSSLELGDSALYFCASRRNTGELFFGEGSRLTVL.

CDR3 protein: CASRDSDTDTQYF. In DNA, the CDR3 is TGTGCCAGCAGAGACAGCGACACAGATACGCAGTATTTT. The rearrangement uses TRBV6-5 and TRBJ2-3; perhaps TRBD1 as D (5 bases). This CDR3 contains 13 residues. CDR1 MNHEY and CDR2 SVGAGI come from the germline V gene. The V gene lost 6 bases and the J gene lost 2 bases, with 9 bases spanning the gap.

This chain connects TRBV20-1 to TRBJ2-3; perhaps TRBD1 as D (5 bases). Trimming took off 6 bases at V and 5 bases at J, with 9 bases between the two ends. The CDR3 consists of 11 residues. Germline loops: CDR1 DFQATT, CDR2 SNEGSKA (reference sequence). In nucleotides, the CDR3 is TGCAGTGCGGTACAGGTAGATACGCAGTATTTT. Encoded protein: CSAVQVDTQYF.

V and J are TRBV27 and TRBJ2-5; 7 positions agree with TRBD1. Looked up from germline, CDR1 is MNHEY and CDR2 is SMNVEV (reference sequence). V lost 5 bases, J lost 13 bases, and 13 bases stayed unmatched. The CDR3 is 13 amino acids. The CDR3 protein is CASSRDSTRERYF. The DNA of the CDR3 is TGTGCCAGCAGTCGGGACAGTACAAGAGAGAGGTACTTC.

This clone has just one count. This chain links TRBV14 with TRBJ2-3; D not certain. Germline CDR1 reads SGHDN; CDR2 reads FVKESK. This CDR3 contains 15 residues. V dropped 2 bases and J dropped 2 bases, with 11 bases sitting between them. CDR3 DNA: TGTGCCAGCAGCCAATTGGTGGCTTACACAGATACGCAGTATTTT. It encodes CASSQLVAYTDTQYF. The variable domain in full, completed from reference TRBV14 and TRBJ2-3, reads EAGVTQFPSHSVIEKGQTVTLRCDPISGHDNLYWYRRVMGKEIKFLLHFVKESKQDESGMPNNRFLAERTGGTYSTLKVQPAELEDSGVYFCASSQLVAYTDTQYFGPGTRLTVL.

This clone appeared a single time. V usage is TRBV5-1 and J usage is TRBJ2-3, with TRBD2 matching over 10 bases. Germline CDR1 reads SGHRS; CDR2 reads YFSETQ. The CDR3 loop spans 16 amino acids. V dropped 1 base and J dropped 5; count of bases not matched to a gene: 7. The CDR3 DNA follows: TGCGCCAGCAGCTTGCCTAGCGGGGGTGCGGAAGATACGCAGTATTTT. Its translation is CASSLPSGGAEDTQYF.

J is TRBJ1-2 and V is TRBV4-1; D is unclear. This CDR3 has 17 residues. V was pared by 0 bases and J by 5 bases, with 19 bases between. CDR1 MGHRA and CDR2 YSYEKL come from the germline V gene. DNA of the CDR3: TGCGCCAGCAGCCAAGATCCGGTACCGACAATGGGTTATGGCTACACCTTC. Its translation: CASSQDPVPTMGYGYTF.

This clone was detected only a few times. The chain combines TRBV28 with TRBJ2-1, with 9 nucleotides matching TRBD2. The CDR3 is 15 residues long. Germline V gene sequence: CDR1 MDHEN, CDR2 SYDVKM. The V gene end was trimmed by 11 bases and the J gene end by 6 bases; junction bases not matched to a gene: 14. CDR3 DNA: TGTGCCTCCTCGGGCGGGGGGGCGCTCCCCAATGAGCAGTTCTTC. It yields the protein CASSGGGALPNEQFF.

V is TRBV25-1 and J is TRBJ1-2, with TRBD1 matching 9 bases. V lost 4 bases and J lost 3; bases outside the gene matches: 3. The length of the CDR3 is 14 residues. Per the germline V gene, CDR1 is MGHDK and CDR2 is SYGVNS. This CDR3 is CASSAGQGHYGYTF. CDR3 DNA: TGTGCCAGCAGTGCCGGACAGGGGCACTATGGCTACACCTTC.

The chain recombines TRBV27 with TRBJ2-7; possible D gene TRBD1, 6 bases. The CDR3 totals 15 residues. V shed 0 bases and J shed 2 bases, with 11 bases lying between them. CDR1 is MNHEY, CDR2 SMNVEV, per germline (reference sequence). Here the CDR3 reads CASSLSGTPTYEQYF. As DNA, the CDR3 is TGTGCCAGCAGTTTATCCGGGACACCTACCTACGAGCAGTACTTC.

The V call is TRBV28, the J call TRBJ2-3; TRBD1 agrees at 11 bases. Trimming cost V 3 bases and J 1 base; bases outside gene matches: 9. Germline V gene lookup returns CDR1 MDHEN and CDR2 SYDVKM. The CDR3 is 18 amino acids. The DNA of the CDR3 is TGTGCCAGCAGTTTCCTCTGGACAGGGGGCGAGGGCACAGATACGCAGTATTTT. Translating gives CASSFLWTGGEGTDTQYF. Full variable domain (missing parts from reference TRBV28 and TRBJ2-3): DVKVTQSSRYLVKRTGEKVFLECVQDMDHENMFWYRQDPGLGLRLIYFSYDVKMKEKGDIPEGYSVSREKKERFSLILESASTNQTSMYLCASSFLWTGGEGTDTQYFGPGTRLTVL.

The chain carries TRBV7-9 and TRBJ1-2, with D maybe TRBD1 (5 bases). Germline CDR1 SEHNR, CDR2 FQNEAQ (reference sequence). The CDR3 totals 15 residues. Trimming pared 1 base from V and 4 bases from J, leaving 13 bases between. The CDR3 DNA is TGTGCCAGCAGCTTAGAGTTAGGGGCAGGCTATGGCTACACCTTC. Amino acids: CASSLELGAGYGYTF.

The CDR3 bases are TGTGCCAGCAGCCACCGACAGCCCCGGGGGGAAGAGACCCAGTACTTC. This translates into CASSHRQPRGEETQYF. This chain links TRBV3-1 (or the pseudogene TRBV3-2) with TRBJ2-5; TRBD2 matches 7 bases. The CDR3 runs to 16 residues. Germline CDR1 reads LGHDT; CDR2 reads YNNKEL (reference sequence). The V gene end was trimmed by 3 bases and the J gene end by 3 bases; junction bases not matched to a gene: 10.

The CDR3 sequence is CASSFRQTNEKLFF. CDR3 nucleotides: TGTGCCAGCAGTTTTCGACAGACTAATGAAAAACTGTTTTTT. V gene TRBV28 combines with J gene TRBJ1-4, with D maybe TRBD1 (5 bases). The CDR3 is 14 amino acids. V was cut by 3 bases and J by 2 bases, with 7 bases left in between. The germline CDR1 and CDR2 sequences are MDHEN and SYDVKM.

The chain combines TRBV24-1 with TRBJ2-5, with TRBD1 identical over 11 bases. The V and J ends lost 3 bases and 5 bases, in that order; junction bases with no gene match: 13. Germline-derived CDR1 and CDR2 are KGHDR and SFDVKD. This CDR3 is 18 amino acids long. CDR3: CATSDTESGTGGRETQYF. CDR3 nucleotides: TGTGCCACCAGTGATACCGAGAGCGGGACAGGGGGAAGGGAGACCCAGTACTTC.

J is TRBJ1-6 and V is TRBV15; unclear D gene. Germline V gene lookup returns CDR1 LNHNV and CDR2 YYDKDF (reference sequence). The ends were cut back, 0 bases at V and 4 bases at J, with 7 bases in the middle. There are 15 residues in the CDR3. In DNA form, the CDR3 reads TGTGCCACCAGCAGAGATCAGGTTTATAATTCACCCCTCCACTTT. Amino acids: CATSRDQVYNSPLHF.

The rearrangement links TRBV21-1 to TRBJ2-7; TRBD2, as called in the table, went unchecked against the DNA. TRBV21-1 constitutes a pseudogene. The CDR3 totals 17 residues. CDR3 sequence (DNA): TGTGCCAGCAGCAAAGAGGCTAGCGCGATACCCCGAACCAAGCAGTACTTC. This gives the protein CASSKEASAIPRTKQYF.

The gene calls are TRBV7-2 and TRBJ2-5; TRBD2 matches 8 bases. The CDR3 length is 16 residues. Trimming cost V 1 base and J 1 base; bases outside gene matches: 5. CDR1 is SGHTA and CDR2 is FQGNSA in the germline V gene. The CDR3 bases are TGTGCCAGCAGCTTAGTTTTCCGGGGGGGCCAAGAGACCCAGTACTTC. Its protein product is CASSLVFRGGQETQYF.